The 30 T cell receptor beta chains listed next were all sequenced from one sample in a study of T-cell memory formation after mild COVID-19. TCRdb re-derived calls from the 5' RACE reads in MiXCR, one entry per CDR3 protein. The sample records a few hundred thousand distinct CDR3 sequences, about 22% being singletons. The specimen was PBMCs or a T cell subset sorted from them (not recorded which). Receptors originate from an adult woman who had mild COVID-19 (a few samples of this study predate the infection). Cell type and time point are not known.

This clonotype was observed at least ten times. The chain has TRBV9 and TRBJ2-7, with D possibly being TRBD1 or TRBD2 (5 bases each). CDR1 is SGDLS, CDR2 YYNGEE, per germline. This CDR3 has 15 residues. Trimming took 1 base from V and 4 from J, leaving 15 bases between them. CDR3 sequence reads: CASSVNPLGEYEQYF. CDR3 nucleotide sequence: TGTGCCAGCAGCGTAAACCCGCTGGGGGAGTACGAGCAGTACTTC.

This clonotype occurred a few times. This sequence joins TRBV20-1 and TRBJ1-1; D possibly corresponds to TRBD1 (5 bases). The CDR3 runs to 14 residues. The V end lost 3 bases, the J end lost 1 base, and 12 bases lay between the germline ends. CDR1 and CDR2 (germline): DFQATT, SNEGSKA (reference sequence). The CDR3 here is CSASPPQGNTEAFF. CDR3 nucleotides: TGCAGTGCTAGTCCACCCCAGGGGAACACTGAAGCTTTCTTT.

The rearrangement links TRBV3-1 to TRBJ1-2, with unresolved D. Per germline, CDR1 LGHDT and CDR2 YNNKEL (reference sequence). This CDR3 comprises 16 residues. V was cut by 0 bases and J by 1 base, with 12 bases left in between. The CDR3 reads CASSQDSWQNNYGYTF. CDR3 DNA sequence: TGTGCCAGCAGCCAAGATAGTTGGCAGAATAACTATGGCTACACCTTC.

The chain links TRBV4-1 to TRBJ2-7; 8 nucleotides agree with TRBD1. Looked up from germline, CDR1 is MGHRA and CDR2 is YSYEKL. The CDR3 extends over 15 amino acids. With 1 base clipped from V and 5 bases from J, the junction kept 7 bases outside the gene matches. The CDR3, as DNA: TGCGCCAGCAGCCAAGCCGGACAGGGCAATCACGAGCAGTACTTC. This translates into CASSQAGQGNHEQYF.

This clonotype was observed a handful of times. The chain is built from TRBV25-1 and TRBJ1-4; perhaps TRBD1 as D (5 bases). This CDR3 region has 15 residues. Germline CDR1 and CDR2: MGHDK and SYGVNS. V lost 10 bases and J lost 5, with 20 bases in between. CDR3 sequence (DNA): TGTGCCACCTCACCCGACAGAGTCCTAAATGAAAAACTGTTTTTT. Protein sequence: CATSPDRVLNEKLFF.

This rearrangement joins TRBV27 to TRBJ1-1, with D perhaps TRBD1 (5 bases). This CDR3 spans 16 amino acids. The germline gives CDR1 MNHEY, CDR2 SMNVEV (reference sequence). The V end was cut by 8 bases, the J end by 3 bases, with 22 bases between. This CDR3 is CASALFWGNDHTEAFF. CDR3 sequence (DNA): TGTGCCAGCGCGCTATTTTGGGGGAATGATCACACTGAAGCTTTCTTT.

This chain connects TRBV7-9 to TRBJ2-7, with TRBD1 matching over 11 bases. The CDR3 runs to 14 residues. Germline V lookup: CDR1 SEHNR, CDR2 FQNEAQ (reference sequence). V trimming: 5 bases; J trimming: 6 bases; junction bases outside the gene matches: 6. The CDR3 is CASSTAGTGGEQYF. CDR3 DNA: TGTGCCAGCAGCACGGCCGGGACAGGGGGCGAGCAGTACTTC.

The chain employs TRBV20-1 and TRBJ1-5, with a weak D call TRBD1 (6 bases). Between the trimmed V and J ends, which lost 1 base and 1 base, there was a span of 32 bases. CDR3 length: 22 amino acids. Per germline, CDR1 DFQATT and CDR2 SNEGSKA (reference sequence). The CDR3, as DNA: TGCAGTGCTAGAGGGTACGGGGGGCAGGATATCTCGCTGGATATGAGCAATCAGCCCCAGCATTTT. Translated, it gives CSARGYGGQDISLDMSNQPQHF.

This clonotype was seen repeatedly, ten times or more. The rearrangement uses TRBV6-6 and TRBJ2-7; a weak D match, TRBD2 (6 bases). Trimming removed 6 bases from V and 6 bases from J, with 18 bases in between. This CDR3 contains 14 residues. Germline V CDR1 and CDR2: MNHNY, SVGAGI (reference sequence). CDR3 region: CASSHGGTLSEQYF. The CDR3 nucleotides are TGTGCCAGCAGCCACGGAGGGACGCTAAGCGAGCAGTACTTC.

The sample holds a few counts of this clonotype. The chain has TRBV27 and TRBJ1-6; tentatively, D is TRBD1 (5 bases). The CDR3 runs to 14 residues. CDR1 MNHEY and CDR2 SMNVEV come from the germline V gene (reference sequence). Trimming removed 5 bases from V and 6 bases from J, with 11 bases in between. The CDR3 protein is CASSPQESNSPLHF. For the CDR3, the DNA is TGTGCCAGCAGTCCACAGGAATCTAATTCACCCCTCCACTTT.

This CDR3 reads CAISGGLSGYNEQFF. DNA of the CDR3: TGTGCCATCAGTGGGGGACTAAGCGGTTACAATGAGCAGTTCTTC. The chain couples TRBV10-3 to TRBJ2-1; 7 nucleotides line up with TRBD2. This CDR3 comprises 15 residues. With 4 bases clipped from V and 4 bases from J, the junction kept 7 bases outside the gene matches. CDR1 ENHRY and CDR2 SYGVKD come from the germline V gene.

This clonotype was detected only a few times. The chain couples TRBV5-1 to TRBJ2-5; 11 bases fit TRBD1. V gave up 4 bases and J gave up 2 bases; unmatched junction bases: 4. CDR3 size: 15 residues. CDR1 and CDR2 from the germline V gene are SGHRS and YFSETQ. CDR3 sequence: CASSTGTGGQETQYF. In nucleotides, the CDR3 is TGCGCCAGCAGCACGGGGACAGGGGGACAAGAGACCCAGTACTTC.

This chain joins TRBV2 and TRBJ1-4; D might be TRBD1 (5 bases). The V gene lost 4 bases and the J gene lost 7 bases, with 13 bases spanning the gap. Per germline, CDR1 SNHLY and CDR2 FYNNEI. This CDR3 spans 14 amino acids. The CDR3 here is CASSGGVGGEKLFF. The CDR3 coding sequence is TGTGCCAGCAGTGGAGGGGTCGGTGGTGAAAAACTGTTTTTT.

The chain has TRBV30 and TRBJ2-3; weak D call: TRBD1 (5 bases). V lost 1 base and J 3 bases, leaving 8 bases between the germline ends. Per germline, CDR1 GTSNPN and CDR2 SVGIG (reference sequence). The CDR3 contains 13 residues. The DNA for the CDR3 is TGTGCCTGGAGTGCTCCAGGGACAGATACGCAGTATTTT. Residues: CAWSAPGTDTQYF.

This clonotype was recorded many times. The gene calls are TRBV5-1 and TRBJ2-7, with TRBD2 matching over 9 bases. This CDR3 is 16 amino acids long. In germline, CDR1 is SGHRS, CDR2 YFSETQ. V dropped 4 bases and J dropped 5; count of bases not matched to a gene: 13. CDR3: CASSLTAGTSSHEQYF. In nucleotides, the CDR3 is TGCGCCAGCAGCCTGACGGCAGGGACTAGCAGCCACGAGCAGTACTTC.

The gene calls are TRBV4-1 and TRBJ2-7; TRBD1 agrees at 9 bases. This CDR3 is 16 amino acids long. Trimming at V came to 4 bases and at J to 4 bases, leaving 11 bases not matched to a gene. Germline values: CDR1 MGHRA, CDR2 YSYEKL. The CDR3 loop is CASSPRQGTGRYEQYF. In DNA form, the CDR3 reads TGCGCCAGCAGCCCTCGTCAGGGGACAGGGAGATACGAGCAGTACTTC.

This clonotype came up a few times. The genes are TRBV12-3 or TRBV12-4 and TRBJ2-4; 9 nucleotides line up with TRBD2. V shed 5 bases, J shed 6 bases, and the junction held 5 bases outside the gene matches. The CDR3 loop spans 14 amino acids. CDR3 sequence reads: CASSLSGGTNIQYF. The CDR3 nucleotides are TGTGCCAGCAGTCTAAGCGGGGGGACAAACATTCAGTACTTC.

In this sample, this clonotype turned up a few times. This chain uses TRBV5-1 with TRBJ2-2, with 9 bases lining up with TRBD1. Per the germline V gene, CDR1 is SGHRS and CDR2 is YFSETQ. Trimming removed 4 bases from V and 6 bases from J; junction bases left unmatched: 7. The CDR3 is 15 residues long. For the CDR3, the DNA is TGCGCCAGCAGCCCCGGACAGGGGCTGGCCGGGGAGCTGTTTTTT. This encodes CASSPGQGLAGELFF.

At least ten counts were recorded for this clonotype. The V gene is TRBV20-1, the J gene TRBJ1-6; the match to TRBD1 covers 9 bases. CDR3 length: 16 residues. From germline, CDR1 is DFQATT and CDR2 SNEGSKA (reference sequence). The V and J ends lost 3 bases and 14 bases, in that order; junction bases with no gene match: 17. CDR3 protein: CSASLRDRVEWGALHF. The CDR3 coding sequence is TGCAGTGCTAGTCTCAGGGACAGGGTAGAGTGGGGGGCCCTCCACTTT.

The rearrangement uses TRBV29-1 and TRBJ2-1; maybe TRBD2 (5 bases). The CDR3 runs to 10 residues. V was cut by 7 bases and J by 6 bases, with 7 bases left in between. Germline V gene lookup returns CDR1 SQVTM and CDR2 ANQGSEA. The CDR3 DNA reads as TGCAGCGGACGGGGCAATGAGCAGTTCTTC. It specifies CSGRGNEQFF.

This clonotype has just a few counts. The rearrangement uses TRBV7-7 and TRBJ2-5; TRBD2 agrees at 7 bases. Germline V gene lookup returns CDR1 SSHAT and CDR2 FNYEAQ (reference sequence). With 3 bases clipped from V and 5 bases from J, the junction kept 6 bases outside the gene matches. CDR3 length equals 14 residues. CDR3 nucleotide sequence: TGTGCCAGCAGCTTGTCCGGGGAGGGGGAGACCCAGTACTTC. Its protein product is CASSLSGEGETQYF.

This clonotype came up a few times. The rearrangement uses TRBV5-1 and TRBJ2-7; TRBD1 agrees at 7 bases. The CDR3 contains 15 residues. The J segment lost 4 bases and the V segment lost 1 base, leaving 8 bases of the junction unmatched. Germline V gene data show CDR1 as SGHRS and CDR2 as YFSETQ. The CDR3 is CASSLQGRGQYEQYF. The CDR3 DNA follows: TGCGCCAGCAGCTTGCAGGGTAGGGGGCAATACGAGCAGTACTTC.

This clonotype was seen once. This sequence joins TRBV5-1 and TRBJ1-1; a possible D gene is TRBD1 (6 bases). Deletions cut 6 bases from V and 1 base from J, with 10 bases between. The germline V gene has CDR1 SGHRS and CDR2 YFSETQ. CDR3 length: 13 amino acids. The chain's CDR3 is CASKQGTNTEAFF. CDR3 sequence (DNA): TGCGCCAGCAAACAGGGCACGAACACTGAAGCTTTCTTT.

The chain carries TRBV25-1 and TRBJ1-6; 9 nucleotides align to TRBD1. With 0 bases clipped from V and 7 bases from J, the junction kept 4 bases outside the gene matches. The CDR3 has 16 amino acids. The germline V gene encodes CDR1 MGHDK and CDR2 SYGVNS. DNA of the CDR3: TGTGCCAGCAGTGAATATAGCGACAGGGGGAATTCACCCCTCCACTTT. Translated, it gives CASSEYSDRGNSPLHF.

This clonotype was seen at least ten times. V gene TRBV7-2 combines with J gene TRBJ2-1, with 7 bases fitting TRBD1. The trim removed 4 bases at V and 14 bases at J, leaving 11 bases unmatched. Germline CDR1 reads SGHTA; CDR2 reads FQGNSA. The CDR3 is 13 amino acids. The DNA for the CDR3 is TGTGCCAGCAGCTCACCTCCCGGGACAGAGGAGTTCTTC. Amino acids: CASSSPPGTEEFF.

The J gene is TRBJ1-1, the V gene TRBV7-2; D is unresolved. Looked up from germline, CDR1 is SGHTA and CDR2 is FQGNSA. CDR3 length equals 14 residues. Trimming stripped 2 bases from V and 6 bases from J, with 13 bases between. Written as DNA, the CDR3 is TGTGCCAGCAGCTTACACGGGAGTGCGGCTGAAGCTTTCTTT. Amino acid sequence: CASSLHGSAAEAFF.

J is TRBJ2-7 and V is TRBV5-6; D remains unclear. From germline, CDR1 is SGHDT and CDR2 YYEEEE. This CDR3 is 12 amino acids long. V was cut by 4 bases and J by 3 bases, with 8 bases left in between. The CDR3 DNA follows: TGTGCCAGCAGCCGTCTCGGCTACGAGCAGTACTTC. This translates into CASSRLGYEQYF. The full variable domain, completed using reference TRBV5-6 and TRBJ2-7, is DAGVTQSPTHLIKTRGQQVTLRCSPKSGHDTVSWYQQALGQGPQFIFQYYEEEERQRGNFPDRFSGHQFPNYSSELNVNALLLGDSALYLCASSRLGYEQYFGPGTRLTVT.

The chain is built from TRBV3-1 and TRBJ2-1; 9 bases align to TRBD2. Germline lookup yields CDR1 LGHDT and CDR2 YNNKEL (reference sequence). This CDR3 has 16 residues. V shed 1 base, J shed 8 bases, and the junction held 9 bases outside the gene matches. Here the CDR3 DNA reads TGTGCCAGCAGCCAAGCGACTAGCGGCTTTGCCTATGAGCAGTTCTTC. As protein: CASSQATSGFAYEQFF.

This clonotype came up many times. This chain connects TRBV6-2 or TRBV6-3 to TRBJ1-1, with 7 bases lining up with TRBD1. Germline trimming cut 6 bases from V and 2 bases from J; bases unmatched to any gene: 9. Germline V gene sequence: CDR1 MNHEY, CDR2 SVGEGT. The CDR3 contains 15 residues. The CDR3 sequence: CASSLRQGGNTEAFF. DNA of the CDR3: TGTGCCAGCAGCCTCAGACAGGGTGGAAACACTGAAGCTTTCTTT.

J is TRBJ2-5 and V is TRBV7-9; tentatively, D is TRBD1 (6 bases). Trimming removed 6 bases from V and 4 bases from J, with 15 bases in between. Germline loops: CDR1 SEHNR, CDR2 FQNEAQ (reference sequence). The CDR3 extends over 14 amino acids. In DNA form, the CDR3 reads TGTGCCAGCAGAGGGGGTGTTTGGGGAGAGACCCAGTACTTC. Its protein product is CASRGGVWGETQYF.